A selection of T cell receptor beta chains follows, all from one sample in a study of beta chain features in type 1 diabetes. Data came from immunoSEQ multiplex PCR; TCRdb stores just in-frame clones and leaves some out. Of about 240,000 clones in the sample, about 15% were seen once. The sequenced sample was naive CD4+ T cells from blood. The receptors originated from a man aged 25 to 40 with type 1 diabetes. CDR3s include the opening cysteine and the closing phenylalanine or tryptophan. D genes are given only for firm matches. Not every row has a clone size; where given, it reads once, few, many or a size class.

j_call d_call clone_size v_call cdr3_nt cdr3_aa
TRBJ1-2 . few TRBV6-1 TGTGCCAGCAGGGAGGACGTCCACTATGGCTACACCTTC CASREDVHYGYTF
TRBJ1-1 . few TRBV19 TGTGCCAGTAGTAGCCAAGTGGAGACTGAAGCTTTCTTT CASSSQVETEAFF
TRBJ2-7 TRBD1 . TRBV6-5 TGTGCCAGCAGTTACCGTTACAGGGGGTCCGTTGAGGAGCAGTACTTC CASSYRYRGSVEEQYF
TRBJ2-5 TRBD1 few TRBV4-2 TGTGCCAGCAGCTCGGGACAGGGCAAAGAGACCCAGTACTTC CASSSGQGKETQYF
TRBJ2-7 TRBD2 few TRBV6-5 TGTGCCAGCAGTTACTCTAGCGGGAGGGGGGCCTACGAGCAGTACTTC CASSYSSGRGAYEQYF
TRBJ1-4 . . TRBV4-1 TGCGCCAGCAGCCAAGTCCCTGCCGGAACTAATGAAAAACTGTTTTTT CASSQVPAGTNEKLFF
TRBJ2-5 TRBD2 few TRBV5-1 TGCGCCAGCACGAGCACAGCGGGAGGGCCGGAGACCCAGTACTTC CASTSTAGGPETQYF
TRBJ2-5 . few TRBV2 TGTGCCAGCAGCGAGAGGGAGACCCAGTACTTC CASSERETQYF
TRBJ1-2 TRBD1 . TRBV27 TGTGCCAGCAGAGGGGGGACAGATGGCTACACCTTC CASRGGTDGYTF
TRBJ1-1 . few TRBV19 TGTGCCAGTAGCCCCAGGCTACAGAACACTGAAGCTTTCTTT CASSPRLQNTEAFF
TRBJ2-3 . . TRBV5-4 TGTGCCAGCAGCTGGGGAGAACCTCTGAATACGCAGTATTTT CASSWGEPLNTQYF
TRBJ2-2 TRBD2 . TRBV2 TGTGCCAGCAGTGTAAGCGGGATGACCGGGGAGCTGTTTTTT CASSVSGMTGELFF
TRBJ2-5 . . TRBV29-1 TGCAGCGTTGCAGGGGTCTCGGGAGGCGTAGAGACCCAGTACTTC CSVAGVSGGVETQYF
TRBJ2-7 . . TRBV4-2 TGTGCCAGCAGCCAAGCGACAGAAGACTACGAGCAGTACTTC CASSQATEDYEQYF
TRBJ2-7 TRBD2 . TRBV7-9 TGTGCCAGCAGCCCATCGGGAGGTGGATGGACGGTCGAGCAGTACTTC CASSPSGGGWTVEQYF
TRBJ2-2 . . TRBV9 TGTGCCAGCAGCGTAACAGGGATCGGGGAGCTGTTTTTT CASSVTGIGELFF
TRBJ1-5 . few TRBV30 TGTGCCTGGAGTGTATGGGGAGGGGATCAGCCCCAGCATTTT CAWSVWGGDQPQHF
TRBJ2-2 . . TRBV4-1 TGTGCCAGCAGCCAAGATTGGGGGCGACACCAGTCGGAGCTGTTTTTT CASSQDWGRHQSELFF
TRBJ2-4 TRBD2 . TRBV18 TGTGCCAGCTCACCTCCGGGACTAGCGGGAGGCCAAGACATTCAGTACTTC CASSPPGLAGGQDIQYF
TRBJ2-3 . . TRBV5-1 TGCGCCAGCAGCTTGGCTAATCCTCCGGATACGCAGTATTTT CASSLANPPDTQYF
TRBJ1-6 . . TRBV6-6 TGTGCCAGCAGTTACTCGACCAGGGCGGCATGGCCCCTCCACTTT CASSYSTRAAWPLHF
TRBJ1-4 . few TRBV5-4 TGTGCCAGCAGCTTAAGACAGGAAGAAAAACTGTTTTTT CASSLRQEEKLFF
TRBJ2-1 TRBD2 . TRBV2 TGTGCCAGCAGTGTCCAGCGGGAGTTCAATGAGCAGTTCTTC CASSVQREFNEQFF
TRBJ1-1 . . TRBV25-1 TGTGCCAGCAGTGGTCCCGGGACATTGAACACTGAAGCTTTCTTT CASSGPGTLNTEAFF
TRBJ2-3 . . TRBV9 TGTGCCAGCAGCGTAGAAGGAGGCCGGCCAGATACGCAGTATTTT CASSVEGGRPDTQYF
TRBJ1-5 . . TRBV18 TGTGCCAGCTCACCACCGCTTGTAGAACAGCCCCAGCATTTT CASSPPLVEQPQHF
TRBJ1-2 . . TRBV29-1 TGCAGCGTTGAAGGAACCGACAGGTCTAACTATGGCTACACCTTC CSVEGTDRSNYGYTF
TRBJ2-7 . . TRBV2 TGTGCCAGCAGTGTTTCGGATTCAGGGGAGCAGTACTTC CASSVSDSGEQYF